The present TCR beta chain was sequenced within a study of cytotoxic CD8 clonotypes in ibrutinib-treated CLL. The wider study: IGHV unmutated 17 to 18; relapsed/refractory some ten; treatment-naive approximately 16. Study observations and caveats: A rise in clonality was seen at ibrutinib response, and a fall back toward baseline was seen at progression.

On this clone itself: Its antigen is undetermined.

The germline V and J ends were trimmed by 3 bases and 0 bases, with 6 bases remaining between them. CDR3 length: 13 residues. Per germline, CDR1 SGHTA and CDR2 FQGNSA. Generated by immunoSEQ multiplex PCR, the TCRdb table keeps only in-frame clones and is missing some. The data show approximately 100,000 clones, approximately 78% seen once. Specimen: PBMCs, collected after 12 months of ibrutinib treatment. This chain uses TRBV7-2 with TRBJ2-7, with D unclear. This receptor was taken from a human donor with chronic lymphocytic leukemia. CDR3 region: CASSFDTSYEQYF. CDR3 DNA: TGTGCCAGCAGCTTTGACACCTCCTACGAGCAGTACTTC. The entire variable domain, with the rest obtained from reference TRBV7-2 and TRBJ2-7, is as follows: GAGVSQSPSNKVTEKGKDVELRCDPISGHTALYWYRQSLGQGLEFLIYFQGNSAPDKSGLPSDRFSAERTGGSVSTLTIQRTQQEDSAVYLCASSFDTSYEQYFGPGTRLTVT.